This passage covers 10 T cell receptor beta chains from one sample sequenced in a study of T cells in Graves' hyperthyroidism and ophthalmopathy. Amplification yielded TCR beta CDR3 regions, with RNA transcripts as the source. During a first-round RT-PCR of the TCR CDR3, the HTBI primer set was used. MiXCR, run by TCRdb on the multiplex PCR reads, gives a single entry per CDR3 protein. The sample records 250,000 to 300,000 distinct CDR3 sequences, around 13% being singletons. Sequencing input: blood. The receptors come from a woman aged 40 to 55 with Graves' hyperthyroidism.

In regard to this clonotype: This may come from a read error, since a much larger clone is one base off. V is TRBV11-3 and J is TRBJ1-1, with D uncertain. The CDR3 covers 15 residues. The germline gives CDR1 SGHNT, CDR2 YENEEA. The CDR3 here is CASSLPPPANIEAFF. Here the CDR3 DNA reads TGTGCCAGCAGCTTACCCCCCCCTGCGAACATTGAAGCTTTCTTT.

The chain carries TRBV5-8 and TRBJ2-2; no clear D gene. The CDR3 is made up of 13 amino acids. Germline V gene lookup returns CDR1 SGHTS and CDR2 YDEGEE. V was clipped by 7 bases and J by 2 bases, with 9 bases between them. The CDR3 is CASPPPNTGELFF. The CDR3 nucleotides read TGTGCCAGCCCCCCCCCCAACACCGGGGAGCTGTTTTTT.

This chain joins TRBV24-1 and TRBJ2-2; D perhaps matches TRBD1 (5 bases). The CDR3 consists of 14 residues. Deletions cut 9 bases from V and 0 bases from J, with 10 bases between. Germline V gene sequence: CDR1 KGHDR, CDR2 SFDVKD. CDR3 amino acids: CATQDSSNTGELFF. In DNA form, the CDR3 reads TGTGCCACCCAAGACAGCTCGAACACCGGGGAGCTGTTTTTT.

J is TRBJ2-4 and V is TRBV7-9, with 7 bases aligning to TRBD1. J gave up 15 bases and V 0 bases, and 5 bases lay outside the gene matches. The CDR3 runs to 12 residues. Germline-derived CDR1 and CDR2 are SEHNR and FQNEAQ (reference sequence). The CDR3 DNA follows: TGTGCCAGCAGCTTAGCGGGGGACAGAATGTACTTC. It codes for CASSLAGDRMYF.

This clonotype was seen many times. The V gene is TRBV6-6, the J gene TRBJ1-4; TRBD1 agrees at 7 bases. CDR3 length: 16 residues. Trimming took 0 bases from V and 8 from J; bases not matched to a gene: 9. CDR1 is MNHNY, CDR2 SVGAGI, per germline (reference sequence). DNA of the CDR3: TGTGCCAGCAGTTACTCGTTACAGGGGAGAGAGGAAAAACTGTTTTTT. It translates to CASSYSLQGREEKLFF.

This chain uses TRBV7-9 with TRBJ1-2; D perhaps matches TRBD1 (5 bases). Trimming left V 5 bases short and J 4 bases short, with 14 bases between. The V gene's germline CDR1 is SEHNR and CDR2 FQNEAQ (reference sequence). CDR3 length: 14 amino acids. DNA for the CDR3: TGTGCCAGCAGCGGCAGCGGGACCTTCTATGGCTACACCTTC. This gives the protein CASSGSGTFYGYTF. Full variable domain (rest looked up from reference TRBV7-9 and TRBJ1-2): DTGVSQNPRHKITKRGQNVTFRCDPISEHNRLYWYRQTLGQGPEFLTYFQNEAQLEKSRLLSDRFSAERPKGSFSTLEIQRTEQGDSAMYLCASSGSGTFYGYTFGSGTRLTVV.

Comments on this clonotype: The germline gene is not matched at one end of the junction; a read error may be the cause. The chain uses TRBV7-7 and TRBJ2-3, with a weak D call TRBD2 (7 bases). The CDR3 has 16 amino acids. CDR1 is SSHAT, CDR2 FNYEAQ, per germline (reference sequence). The CDR3 is CASRPGGGGSTDTQYF. The CDR3 DNA follows: TGTGCTAGCAGACCCGGGGGCGGCGGGAGTACAGATACGCAGTATTTT. Supplemented by reference TRBV7-7 and TRBJ2-3, the full variable domain reads GAGVSQSPRYKVTKRGQDVTLRCDPISSHATLYWYQQALGQGPEFLTYFNYEAQPDKSGLPSDRFSAERPEGSISTLTIQRTEQRDSAMYRCASRPGGGGSTDTQYFGPGTRLTVL.

CDR3: CASLRALNTEAFF. CDR3 bases: TGTGCCAGCCTCAGGGCCCTGAACACTGAAGCTTTCTTT. The chain joins TRBV6-2 or TRBV6-3 to TRBJ1-1, with D maybe TRBD1 (5 bases). V lost 8 bases to trimming and J lost 0 bases, with 10 bases between them. The CDR3 length is 13 residues. Germline loops: CDR1 MNHEY, CDR2 SVGEGT.

This clonotype came up many times. The chain employs TRBV10-2 and TRBJ2-5; D is unclear. The CDR3 runs 15 residues. V was cut by 3 bases and J by 4 bases, with 15 bases left in between. The V gene's germline CDR1 is WSHSY and CDR2 SAAADI. The CDR3 nucleotides read TGCGCCAGCAGTGAATACTCTTCTCGCTTAGAGACCCAGTACTTC. Translation gives CASSEYSSRLETQYF.

V is TRBV19 and J is TRBJ1-5; no firm D call. Germline V gene sequence: CDR1 LNHDA, CDR2 SQIVND (reference sequence). Trimming pared 10 bases from V and 2 bases from J, leaving 9 bases between. CDR3 size: 12 residues. CDR3 DNA sequence: TGTGCCACGCGCTGGGGCAATCAGCCCCAGCATTTT. It specifies CATRWGNQPQHF.